Reported below is one T cell receptor beta chain. Antigen unknown. This sample is part of a study of CD8 T cells in Susac syndrome. In the study overall: Within the group of sequenced Susac syndrome patients, roughly six had active disease and 8 or 9 were in remission. Treatment status at blood draw for the Susac syndrome patients was therapy-naive, corticosteroids, or intravenous immunoglobulin alone.

The germline gives CDR1 MNHEY, CDR2 SMNVEV (reference sequence). The CDR3 contains 15 residues. The V end was cut by 5 bases, the J end by 3 bases, with 16 bases between. When the RNA was reverse transcribed, random hexamers were used with an input of 0.5 to 1 ug. The authors amplified TCR beta CDR3 across 54 Vbeta and 13 Jbeta using immunoSEQ multiplex PCR. TCRdb recomputed calls from the immunoSEQ multiplex PCR reads with MiXCR, one row per CDR3 protein. The sample records under 200,000 distinct CDR3 sequences, 90% to 95% being singletons. Points from the study as a whole: None of the CD4+ T cell repertoires in Susac syndrome showed clonal expansion.

The TCR sequence derives from a human donor with Susac syndrome. This chain joins TRBV27 and TRBJ1-1; D possibly corresponds to TRBD1 (6 bases). Input material: CD4+ T cells from PBMCs. The CDR3 DNA sequence: TGTGCCAGCAGTAGTTTTAGGGGGGGATACACTGAAGCTTTCTTT. Amino acid sequence: CASSSFRGGYTEAFF.